This T cell receptor (beta chain) was sequenced for a study of blood T cell repertoires in COVID-19. At the level of the study: Researchers got acute and convalescent COVID-19 samples from the United States, Italy and Spain. PBMCs, B-cell-depleted T cells, or T cells provided the cDNA or gDNA that made up the material.

Original data processing: Counts of nucleated cells, estimated from reference gene primer amplification, were obtained. Sequencing used immunoSEQ multiplex PCR; TCRdb keeps in-frame clones, though not all of them. V and J calls and clone size are given by that table; D and trimming were obtained from the DNA. The sample lists tens of thousands of clones, 88% occurring once. The germline CDR1 and CDR2 sequences are SGHNT and YENEEA. V trimming: 0 bases; J trimming: 8 bases; junction bases outside the gene matches: 6. The CDR3 sequence is 15 residues long. Patients at the Seattle site were enrolled during active infection and followed longitudinally.

This sequence originates from a man in his 60s with COVID-19, enrolled during active disease. What was sequenced was peripheral blood. This sequence joins TRBV11-3 and TRBJ2-1; 8 nucleotides agree with TRBD1. CDR3 amino acids: CASSLERQGQDEQFF. The CDR3 nucleotides read TGTGCCAGCAGCTTAGAAAGACAGGGGCAGGATGAGCAGTTCTTC.